This record covers a single T cell receptor beta chain. Its antigen is not yet known. Base qualities are not at hand, and no much larger clone is one base apart. This entry is derived from a study of cytomegalovirus exposure and HLA in healthy donors (dated by TCRdb to about 2017). A note on the overall study: An earlier analysis of some 600 of the donors reported under 300 Gb of sequence data and around 120 million unique TCR beta sequences obtained from roughly 170 million T cells. An early release that covered 640 HLA-typed donors contained 250 to 350 gigabases of sequencing data and 65 million to 100 million unique TCR sequences. Among the roughly 400 genotyped donors, under 90% belonged to the genetic ancestry cluster associated with self-reported Caucasian donors. The study aimed to test whether cataloging public T cell receptors could reveal signatures of past pathogen exposure. Using immunosequencing, the study profiled T cell repertoires from about 650 subjects and related those repertoires to cytomegalovirus serostatus. A separate validation cohort of 90 to 150 different subjects was used in addition to the approximately 610-subject first cohort. High-throughput TCR immunosequencing, statistical association of individual TCRs with disease status, and machine learning were combined to predict cytomegalovirus infection status. In a later analysis, previously published TCR beta repertoires from 666 donors were re-analyzed and high-resolution HLA genotyping was added so that TCR occurrence patterns could be studied. In the later analysis, no new phenotypic data were used to find candidate immune exposures; instead, reliance was placed on TCR beta sequences and their occurrence across donors. An earlier analysis of about 600 of the donors used high-throughput TCR beta sequencing to judge whether each TCR beta V gene segment behaved as functional or pseudogenic. Alongside the repertoire data, information on donor age, sex, ethnicity and CMV serostatus was compiled. Genome-wide SNP genotypes for about 65% of the 666 donors were used in a later genetic analysis, which treated that subset as a discovery cohort. All discovery cohort repertoires had been generated on a single sequencing platform. HLA typing covered class I and class II loci at four-digit resolution. Typing coverage differed by locus: A, B, C, DRB1 and DQB1 were typed in roughly 620-630 donors, DQA1 in about 550, DPA1 in some 600, and DPB1 in 400 to 480. Because of strong linkage in the cohort, roughly five DR-DQ haplotypes were treated as single units for association and clustering. Among 350 to 400 genotyped donors of the cohort, an average of roughly 240,000 unique TCR beta nucleotide sequences were sequenced per donor, about a sixth of them non-productive. The investigation overall reported the following: Correlated functional status among segregating V segments might reflect linkage disequilibrium, but an unknown experimental factor could not be ruled out. An association between a missense DCLRE1C variant and V-gene and J-gene trimming of TCR beta chains was found in a later genetic analysis and replicated in an independent cohort. A cluster of highly shared sequence variants was judged likely to be a technical artifact of the sequencing pipeline. In this cohort, only TCR beta chains were sequenced, and detectable features were limited by the absence of alpha or paired-chain data. In an earlier analysis of approximately 590 of the donors, most TCR beta V segments appeared in productive rearrangements about 87% or about 30% of the time, broadly matching IMGT annotations. Some IMGT-functional V segments, including TRBV6-2 and TRBV6-3, could not be told apart with the 87-base-pair reads, so those segments were excluded. Some 15 rarely observed V segments, including chromosome 9 orphons, were excluded from the earlier analysis of a few hundred of the donors because counts were too low. At a false discovery rate of 0.05, a later analysis linked 15,000 to 20,000 TCR beta sequences to specific HLA alleles. According to a later analysis, parvovirus B19, influenza, CMV and Epstein-Barr virus appeared linked to several top co-occurrence clusters. When HLA alleles, especially DR and DQ, strongly co-occurred, attributing TCR associations to individual alleles was difficult. Three of the identified cytomegalovirus-associated TCR beta chains were confirmed in vitro to be specific for cytomegalovirus antigens. The presence/absence analyses assumed that sequencing depth was roughly uniform across donors, and that assumption may not be true. A later analysis found that TCR association rates varied across HLA loci, with DRB1 alleles showing the most associated TCRs and HLA-C alleles the fewest. Most CMV-associated TCR beta chains appeared to be HLA-restricted in a later analysis, and the HLA associations seemed to be driven largely by CMV exposure. While some public TCRs were present in many individuals, most TCR sequences turned up only very rarely across donors. According to the authors, the approach could potentially be generalized to other disease states and immunological phenotypes. Cytomegalovirus status was reported to be diagnosed by the classifier with high specificity and sensitivity in both the original and validation cohorts. The only immune exposure information available for the cohort was CMV serostatus. A further reported finding was that TCR beta sequences accurately predicted the HLA-A and HLA-B alleles for most subjects in the first cohort. Compared with equally common non-associated chains, HLA-associated TCR beta chains in a later analysis were more clonally expanded and had lower generation probabilities. Compared with the 666-donor mean, donors in an Asian-associated ancestry cluster had fewer N-insertions in productive TCRs, according to a later genetic analysis. The study gave a list of roughly 150 TCR beta chains associated with cytomegalovirus. Because HLA typing was missing for some donors at each locus, association tests included only the typed subset.

Libraries were prepared through the immunoSEQ multiplex PCR assay. The multiplex PCR relied on a mix of 60 forward primers for TCR Vbeta segments and 13 reverse primers for TCR Jbeta segments. The CDR3 region of rearranged TCR beta genes was amplified from genomic DNA by a multiplex PCR assay. The amplified TCR beta libraries were sequenced on the Illumina HiSeq System as 87-base-pair reads. Concerning the study's data processing: Across the 600 to 700 repertoires, a later analysis counted tens of millions of unique TCR beta chains, around 10 million of which were shared by at least two donors. Raw reads were error-corrected and collapsed into unique sequences by a nearest-neighbor algorithm in which closely related sequences were merged to remove PCR and sequencing errors. Alignment of CDR3 sequences to IMGT reference sequences was used to assign V, D and J gene segments. Each retained sequence needed at least a six-nucleotide match to both a V gene segment and a J gene segment. A rearrangement counted as productive if the CDR3 had no stop codons and remained in frame with V and J, and every other rearrangement counted as non-productive. CDR3 was defined according to IMGT convention as the region running from the second conserved V-encoded cysteine to the conserved J-encoded phenylalanine. The earlier analysis of 500 to 600 of the donors excluded sequences that lacked an unambiguous match to a single V gene segment. In an earlier analysis of several hundred of the donors, a V segment was called functional when productive rearrangements were above 56.7%, and segregating when the standard deviation between donors exceeded 5%. To diagnose cytomegalovirus status from the catalog of TCR beta chain sequences, a statistical classification framework was built. V and J gene assignment, in a later analysis, came from comparing TCR nucleotide sequences with IMGT/GENE-DB human TR gene sequences. A later analysis assigned CDR3 sequences and most-parsimonious VDJ recombination scenarios with the TCRdist pipeline. In a later analysis, each TCR beta chain was defined by its CDR3 amino acid sequence together with its V-gene family, and reads without a unique V-gene family were excluded. A later analysis removed roughly 590 highly shared, low-generation-probability nucleotide sequences to deal with suspected cross-contamination and a sequencing artifact. In a later analysis, a clonal expansion index for each public chain was calculated from normalized within-repertoire ranks of inferred template counts. In a later analysis, generation probabilities were computed with a VDJ recombination model fitted to out-of-frame rearrangements, and the resulting probabilities were checked against IGoR. In a later analysis, TCR-TCR, TCR-HLA and TCR-CMV co-occurrence was scored with hypergeometric tests, and a repertoire-size bias correction was applied to TCR pairs. False discovery rates were estimated in a later analysis by permuting HLA or CMV assignments 20 times. In a later analysis, co-occurring TCRs were grouped using DBSCAN, with TCRdist sequence similarity added in when clustering inside HLA-allele-positive subsets. Co-occurrence clustering excluded repertoires with fewer than 30,000 or more than 120,000 public chains, plus five with anomalous nucleotide sharing. TCRdb obtained this table from immuneACCESS and retained in-frame rearrangements with V and J assigned. These tables miss some clones; where compared with another copy, unresolved V genes account for less than half of the shortfall, and the remainder is unexplained. For V, J and clone size, that table is used; D and trimming come from the DNA. The sample table records roughly 130,000 clones; around three quarters of these occur just once. The top ten clonotypes cover over 2.5% of the sample.

V was cut back by 3 bases and J by 7 bases, leaving a gap of 10 bases between them. CDR1 and CDR2, per the germline V gene, are SGHTA and FQGNSA. The CDR3 starts with the cysteine, ends with the phenylalanine, and has 13 residues. Of all the DNA, just the CDR3 is kept, 39 bases in frame from base 1. The cohort comprised some 700 healthy bone marrow donors. At the time of sampling, every cohort member was nominally healthy, though immune exposures that went unrecorded were likely present. The donor tested CMV seronegative and was one of the 352 seronegative cohort members. Each donor provided a peripheral blood sample, and peripheral blood mononuclear cells were used for TCR beta sequencing. The Qiagen DNeasy Blood Extraction Kit was used to extract genomic DNA from the blood cell samples.

The clonotype was recovered from a male donor in good health and CMV-seronegative. Sequencing was performed on PBMCs. Here the chain combines TRBV7-2 and TRBJ2-1, with no confidently assigned D gene. At the DNA level, the sequence is TGTGCCAGCAGCTTCTCTGCCGGGAATGAGCAGTTCTTC. Its protein product is CASSFSAGNEQFF. With all but the CDR3 taken from the reference TRBV7-2 and TRBJ2-1 genes, the full variable domain is: GAGVSQSPSNKVTEKGKDVELRCDPISGHTALYWYRQSLGQGLEFLIYFQGNSAPDKSGLPSDRFSAERTGGSVSTLTIQRTQQEDSAVYLCASSFSAGNEQFFGPGTRLTVL.